The 15 T cell receptor beta chains below come from one sample, sequenced in a study of cytomegalovirus exposure and HLA in healthy donors. The PCR contained 60 Vbeta and 13 Jbeta primers. Using immunoSEQ multiplex PCR, the repertoire was profiled, and TCRdb retains in-frame clones only, with some absent. The data contain 200,000 or so clones, 65% to 80% of them seen just once; the ten biggest clones take up less than 2%. Source material: PBMCs. Source of these receptors: a middle-aged man in good health and CMV-seronegative.

This clone has a single count. The CDR3 coding sequence is TGTGCCAGCAGTGAAGCGCCAGGGCCAGAGACCCAGTACTTC. Amino acids: CASSEAPGPETQYF. The chain couples TRBV2 to TRBJ2-5; D might be TRBD1 (5 bases). The CDR3 has 14 residues. Germline assignment: CDR1 SNHLY and CDR2 FYNNEI. V was shortened by 0 bases and J by 4 bases, with 9 bases between the two germline ends. The full variable domain, its missing parts supplied by reference TRBV2 and TRBJ2-5, is EPEVTQTPSHQVTQMGQEVILRCVPISNHLYFYWYRQILGQKVEFLVSFYNNEISEKSEIFDDQFSVERPDGSNFTLKIRSTKLEDSAMYFCASSEAPGPETQYFGPGTRLLVL.

The chain is built from TRBV27 and TRBJ1-1; TRBD1 matches 8 bases. The V and J ends lost 7 bases and 0 bases, in that order; junction bases with no gene match: 10. This CDR3 has 16 residues. Germline loops: CDR1 MNHEY, CDR2 SMNVEV (reference sequence). The CDR3 region is CASKVGWGQVNTEAFF. DNA of the CDR3: TGTGCCAGCAAGGTTGGTTGGGGACAGGTGAACACTGAAGCTTTCTTT.

The chain joins TRBV6-6 to TRBJ1-2, with D unclear. The CDR3 sequence is 12 residues long. CDR1 and CDR2 (germline): MNHNY, SVGAGI (reference sequence). V was cut by 0 bases and J by 8 bases, with 7 bases left in between. This CDR3 is CASSYSREGYTF. The CDR3 DNA sequence: TGTGCCAGCAGTTACTCGAGGGAGGGCTACACCTTC.

V gene TRBV18 combines with J gene TRBJ2-2; tentative D call: TRBD1 (5 bases). Germline loops: CDR1 KGHSH, CDR2 LQKENI. The V and J ends lost 6 bases and 0 bases respectively, with 20 bases between them. The CDR3 totals 18 residues. Here the CDR3 DNA reads TGTGCCAGCTCGACGAGGACACCCCAGCCGACGAACACCGGGGAGCTGTTTTTT. The encoded protein is CASSTRTPQPTNTGELFF.

V gene TRBV6-5 combines with J gene TRBJ2-1; TRBD2 might be the D (6 bases). Germline V gene lookup returns CDR1 MNHEY and CDR2 SVGAGI. Trimming pared 6 bases from V and 3 bases from J, leaving 12 bases between. This CDR3 contains 14 residues. The DNA of the CDR3 is TGTGCCAGCAGCCCGGGACTGAACTACAATGAGCAGTTCTTC. Residues: CASSPGLNYNEQFF.

The chain has TRBV6-5 and TRBJ2-3, with TRBD1 matching over 8 bases. This CDR3 is 16 amino acids long. The ends lost 4 bases at V and 0 bases at J; junction bases unmatched: 6. CDR1 and CDR2 from the germline V gene are MNHEY and SVGAGI. The DNA of the CDR3 is TGTGCCAGCAGTTCAGGGGGCAGGAGGAGCACAGATACGCAGTATTTT. The encoded protein is CASSSGGRRSTDTQYF.

The gene calls are TRBV18 and TRBJ2-2, with a weak D call TRBD1 (5 bases). V was clipped by 3 bases and J by 5 bases, with 7 bases between them. The CDR3 totals 13 residues. Germline assignment: CDR1 KGHSH and CDR2 LQKENI. The CDR3 sequence: CASSPPGTGELFF. In DNA form, the CDR3 reads TGTGCCAGCTCACCGCCAGGGACCGGGGAGCTGTTTTTT.

This clone was picked up a small number of times. The CDR3 sequence is CASSLALDRKNEKLFF. The CDR3 DNA reads TGTGCCAGCAGTCTAGCCTTGGACAGGAAAAATGAAAAACTGTTTTTT. This chain connects TRBV28 to TRBJ1-4; TRBD1 matches 7 bases. V was clipped by 5 bases and J by 5 bases; unmatched bases: 11. The CDR3 contains 16 residues. The V gene's germline CDR1 is MDHEN and CDR2 SYDVKM. The full variable domain, rest sourced from reference TRBV28 and TRBJ1-4, is DVKVTQSSRYLVKRTGEKVFLECVQDMDHENMFWYRQDPGLGLRLIYFSYDVKMKEKGDIPEGYSVSREKKERFSLILESASTNQTSMYLCASSLALDRKNEKLFFGSGTQLSVL.

This clone appeared a few times. This chain links TRBV10-1 with TRBJ2-7; 9 bases line up with TRBD2. CDR1 WNHNN and CDR2 SYGVQD come from the germline V gene (reference sequence). The CDR3 sequence is 15 residues long. Germline trimming cut 1 base from V and 3 bases from J; bases unmatched to any gene: 4. CDR3 DNA: TGCGCCAGCAGTGAGTTAGCTAGCGGGAACTACGAGCAGTACTTC. Translated, it gives CASSELASGNYEQYF.

The rearrangement links TRBV5-4 to TRBJ2-5, with 7 bases that match TRBD2. CDR3 length: 13 amino acids. V lost 4 bases, J lost 4 bases, and 4 bases stayed unmatched. Germline V lookup: CDR1 SGHNT, CDR2 YYREEE (reference sequence). CDR3 residues: CASSPVAGETQYF. CDR3 nucleotides: TGTGCCAGCAGCCCCGTAGCGGGAGAGACCCAGTACTTC.

The rearrangement uses TRBV19 and TRBJ2-1; 7 positions match TRBD2. The CDR3 loop spans 16 amino acids. V gave up 6 bases and J gave up 4 bases; unmatched junction bases: 12. Germline V gene sequence: CDR1 LNHDA, CDR2 SQIVND (reference sequence). In DNA, the CDR3 is TGTGCCAGTAGCCGAGGGGCGGGAGCCGTGTACAATGAGCAGTTCTTC. Amino acids: CASSRGAGAVYNEQFF.

This sequence joins TRBV28 and TRBJ1-2, with 9 bases matching TRBD1. Losses at the gene ends were 4 bases for V and 6 bases for J; bases not matched to a gene: 9. This CDR3 region has 15 residues. CDR1 MDHEN and CDR2 SYDVKM come from the germline V gene. In DNA, the CDR3 is TGTGCCAGCAGTTCATCGACAGGGGGGGGCCATGGCTACACCTTC. Its protein product is CASSSSTGGGHGYTF.

The chain links TRBV5-1 to TRBJ2-2; 7 bases are a match to TRBD1. From germline, CDR1 is SGHRS and CDR2 YFSETQ. This CDR3 has 16 amino acids. V shed 4 bases and J 0 bases; nucleotides not matched to a gene: 6. Here the CDR3 reads CASSPPGQTNTGELFF. CDR3 DNA sequence: TGCGCCAGCAGCCCTCCGGGACAGACGAACACCGGGGAGCTGTTTTTT. Looking up the rest from reference TRBV5-1 and TRBJ2-2 gives the full variable domain: KAGVTQTPRYLIKTRGQQVTLSCSPISGHRSVSWYQQTPGQGLQFLFEYFSETQRNKGNFPGRFSGRQFSNSRSEMNVSTLELGDSALYLCASSPPGQTNTGELFFGEGSRLTVL.

This chain uses TRBV15 with TRBJ1-2, with 10 positions matching TRBD1. The CDR3 is 14 amino acids. Germline trimming cut 3 bases from V and 9 bases from J; bases unmatched to any gene: 7. CDR1 LNHNV and CDR2 YYDKDF come from the germline V gene (reference sequence). The CDR3 DNA reads as TGTGCCACCAGCAGTCCGGGACAGGGGTTACGCTACACCTTC. This sequence encodes CATSSPGQGLRYTF. The variable domain in full, completed from reference TRBV15 and TRBJ1-2, reads DAMVIQNPRYQVTQFGKPVTLSCSQTLNHNVMYWYQQKSSQAPKLLFHYYDKDFNNEADTPDNFQSRRPNTSFCFLDIRSPGLGDTAMYLCATSSPGQGLRYTFGSGTRLTVV.

The chain employs TRBV19 and TRBJ2-2; 9 bases line up with TRBD2. The germline CDR1 and CDR2 sequences are LNHDA and SQIVND (reference sequence). This CDR3 spans 16 amino acids. With 3 bases clipped from V and 0 bases from J, the junction kept 2 bases outside the gene matches. The CDR3 loop reads CASSISSGTNTGELFF. In nucleotides, the CDR3 is TGTGCCAGTAGTATTTCTAGCGGGACGAACACCGGGGAGCTGTTTTTT. Full variable domain (missing parts from reference TRBV19 and TRBJ2-2): DGGITQSPKYLFRKEGQNVTLSCEQNLNHDAMYWYRQDPGQGLRLIYYSQIVNDFQKGDIAEGYSVSREKKESFPLTVTSAQKNPTAFYLCASSISSGTNTGELFFGEGSRLTVL.